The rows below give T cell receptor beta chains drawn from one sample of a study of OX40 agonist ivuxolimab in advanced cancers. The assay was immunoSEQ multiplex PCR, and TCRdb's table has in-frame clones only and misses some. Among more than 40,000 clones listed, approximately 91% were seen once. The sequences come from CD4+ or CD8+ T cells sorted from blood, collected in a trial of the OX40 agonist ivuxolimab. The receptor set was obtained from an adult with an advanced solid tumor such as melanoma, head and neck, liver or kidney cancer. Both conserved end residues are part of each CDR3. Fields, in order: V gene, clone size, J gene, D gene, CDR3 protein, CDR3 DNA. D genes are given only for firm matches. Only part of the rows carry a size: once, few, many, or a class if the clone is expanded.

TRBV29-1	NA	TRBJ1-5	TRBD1	CSVGQGNQPQHF	TGCAGCGTGGGACAGGGGAATCAGCCCCAGCATTTT
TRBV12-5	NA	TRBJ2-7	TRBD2	CASGLPRTSGLSYEQYF	TGTGCTAGTGGTTTGCCTCGGACTAGCGGGCTTTCCTACGAGCAGTACTTC
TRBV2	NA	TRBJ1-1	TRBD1	CASSTGGMNTEAFF	TGTGCCAGCAGTACAGGGGGAATGAACACTGAAGCTTTCTTT
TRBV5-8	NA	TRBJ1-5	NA	CASSLAQGINQPQHF	TGTGCCAGCAGCTTGGCGCAGGGGATAAATCAGCCCCAGCATTTT
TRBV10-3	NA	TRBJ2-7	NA	CAIRDETYEQYF	TGTGCCATCAGAGACGAGACCTACGAGCAGTACTTC
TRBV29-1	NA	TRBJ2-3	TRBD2	CSVGIAGVGDTQYF	TGCAGCGTTGGAATAGCGGGAGTAGGAGATACGCAGTATTTT
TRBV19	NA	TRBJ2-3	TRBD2	CASSSLTSGRATDTQYF	TGTGCCAGTAGTTCTTTGACTAGCGGGAGGGCCACAGATACGCAGTATTTT
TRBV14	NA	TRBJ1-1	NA	CASSPPGAMRTEAFF	TGTGCCAGCAGCCCCCCCGGGGCTATGCGCACTGAAGCTTTCTTT
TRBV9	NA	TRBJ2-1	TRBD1	CASSAAGTGVFEQFF	TGTGCCAGCAGCGCCGCCGGGACAGGGGTTTTTGAGCAGTTCTTC
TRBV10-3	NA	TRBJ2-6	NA	CAISEPARAGANVLTF	TGTGCCATCAGTGAGCCTGCCAGGGCTGGGGCCAACGTCCTGACTTTC
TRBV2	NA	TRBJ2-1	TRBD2	CASFRSSGENEQFF	TGTGCCAGCTTCCGGTCTAGCGGCGAAAATGAGCAGTTCTTC
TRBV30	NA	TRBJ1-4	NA	CARSPPGVEKLFF	TGTGCCCGGTCGCCGCCGGGGGTTGAAAAACTGTTTTTT
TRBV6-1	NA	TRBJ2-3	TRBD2	CASSFSGLQADTQYF	TGTGCCAGCAGTTTTAGCGGGCTACAGGCAGATACGCAGTATTTT
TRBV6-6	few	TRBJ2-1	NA	CASSYSKVYNEQFF	TGTGCCAGCAGTTACTCGAAAGTATACAATGAGCAGTTCTTC
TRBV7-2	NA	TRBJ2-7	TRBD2	CASSLSAGVFEQYF	TGTGCCAGCAGCTTAAGTGCGGGAGTGTTCGAGCAGTACTTC
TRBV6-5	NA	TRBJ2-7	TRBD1	CASSQIPGQSIEQYF	TGTGCCAGCAGCCAGATCCCGGGACAGTCGATCGAGCAGTACTTC
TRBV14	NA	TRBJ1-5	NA	CASSQGTGNQPQHF	TGTGCCAGCAGCCAAGGTACAGGCAATCAGCCCCAGCATTTT
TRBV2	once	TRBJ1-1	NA	CASKGGVVTEAFF	TGTGCCAGCAAGGGGGGGGTGGTAACTGAAGCTTTCTTT
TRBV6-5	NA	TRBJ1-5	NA	CASTIKVLQPQHF	TGTGCCAGCACCATAAAGGTGTTACAGCCCCAGCATTTT
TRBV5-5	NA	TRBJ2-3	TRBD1	CASSPGQGGRDTQYF	TGTGCCAGCAGCCCCGGACAGGGGGGTAGGGATACGCAGTATTTT
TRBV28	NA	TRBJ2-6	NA	CASIPTGPFSGANVLTF	TGTGCCAGCATTCCCACAGGCCCTTTCTCTGGGGCCAACGTCCTGACTTTC
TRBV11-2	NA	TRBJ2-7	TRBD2	CASSLGLPSGTSSYEQYF	TGTGCCAGCAGCTTAGGCCTACCGAGCGGGACGAGCTCCTACGAGCAGTACTTC
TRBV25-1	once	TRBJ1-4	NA	CASSGDWGGSEKLFF	TGTGCCAGCAGTGGAGACTGGGGAGGTAGTGAAAAACTGTTTTTT
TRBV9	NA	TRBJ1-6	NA	CASSVARGGYNSPLHF	TGTGCCAGCAGCGTAGCCCGGGGGGGCTATAATTCACCCCTCCACTTT
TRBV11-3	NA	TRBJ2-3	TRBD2	CASSSGTSDTDTQYF	TGTGCCAGCAGCTCAGGGACTAGCGACACAGATACGCAGTATTTT
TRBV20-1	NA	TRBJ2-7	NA	CSARGPYEQYF	TGCAGTGCTAGAGGCCCCTACGAGCAGTACTTC
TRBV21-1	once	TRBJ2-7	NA	CASSRGQAGEQYF	TGTGCCAGCAGCAGGGGACAGGCGGGCGAGCAGTACTTC
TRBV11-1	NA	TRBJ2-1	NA	CASGSHRGNEQFF	TGTGCCAGTGGATCCCATCGGGGAAATGAGCAGTTCTTC
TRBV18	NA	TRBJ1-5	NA	CASRGGEVNQPQHF	TGTGCCAGCCGGGGAGGGGAGGTAAATCAGCCCCAGCATTTT
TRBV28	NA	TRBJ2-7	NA	CASSLNYEQYF	TGTGCCAGCAGTCTTAACTACGAGCAGTACTTC
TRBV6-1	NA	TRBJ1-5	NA	CATAAQGNNQPQHF	TGTGCCACCGCGGCTCAAGGGAACAATCAGCCCCAGCATTTT
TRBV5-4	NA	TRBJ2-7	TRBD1	CASSARDRGHYEQYF	TGTGCCAGCAGCGCACGGGACAGGGGGCACTACGAGCAGTACTTC
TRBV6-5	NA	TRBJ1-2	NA	CASSNRVSYTF	TGTGCCAGCAGCAACAGGGTTAGCTACACCTTC
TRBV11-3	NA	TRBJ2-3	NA	CASSDRQGTDTQYF	TGTGCCAGCAGCGATCGACAGGGCACAGATACGCAGTATTTT
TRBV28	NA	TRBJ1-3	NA	CASSLFQSTGNTIYF	TGTGCCAGCAGTTTATTTCAATCGACTGGAAACACCATATATTTT
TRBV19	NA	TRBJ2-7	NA	CASSIDETTYEQYF	TGTGCCAGTAGTATCGACGAGACTACCTACGAGCAGTACTTC
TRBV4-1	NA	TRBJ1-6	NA	CASSQEGGTVGPLHF	TGCGCCAGCAGCCAAGAAGGCGGGACCGTCGGACCCCTCCACTTT
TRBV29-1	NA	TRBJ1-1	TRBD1	CSVGTVHMNTEAFF	TGCAGCGTCGGGACAGTACATATGAACACTGAAGCTTTCTTT
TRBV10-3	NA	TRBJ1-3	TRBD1	CAITANRDSFYF	TGTGCCATCACCGCCAACCGGGACAGCTTTTATTTT
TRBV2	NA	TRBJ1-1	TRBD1	CASSTGQGATEAFF	TGTGCCAGCAGTACGGGACAGGGAGCGACTGAAGCTTTCTTT
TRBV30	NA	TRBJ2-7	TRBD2	CAWSRAGGHGEQYF	TGTGCCTGGAGTAGAGCGGGGGGACACGGCGAGCAGTACTTC